A single sample gave rise to the 17 T cell receptor beta chains below, sequenced in a study of T cells in Graves' hyperthyroidism and ophthalmopathy. Amplification targeted TCR beta CDR3 regions from RNA transcripts. A set of HTBI primers served as the primers for a first-round RT-PCR of the TCR CDR3. TCRdb itself ran the multiplex PCR reads through MiXCR, one entry per CDR3 protein. Of roughly 400,000 distinct CDR3 sequences in the sample, 15% to 18% are singletons; the top ten hold around a quarter. What was sequenced was blood. Receptors originate from a woman between 18 and 29 years old with Graves' hyperthyroidism that later progressed to Graves' ophthalmopathy.

This clonotype occurred many times. The chain couples TRBV18 to TRBJ2-7, with 9 bases lining up with TRBD1. CDR1 KGHSH and CDR2 LQKENI come from the germline V gene. Losses at the gene ends were 3 bases for V and 0 bases for J; bases not matched to a gene: 3. CDR3 length: 15 amino acids. Here the CDR3 reads CASSPTQGASYEQYF. The CDR3 nucleotides read TGTGCCAGCTCACCCACACAGGGGGCCTCCTACGAGCAGTACTTC.

V is TRBV12-5 and J is TRBJ2-2, with TRBD1 matching 7 bases. CDR3 length: 16 amino acids. Germline V gene lookup returns CDR1 LGHNT and CDR2 FRNRAP. V trimming: 7 bases; J trimming: 4 bases; junction bases outside the gene matches: 12. CDR3 in amino acids: CASAVRQGDVTGELFF. CDR3 coding DNA: TGTGCTAGTGCCGTGAGACAGGGAGACGTCACCGGGGAGCTGTTTTTT.

This clonotype has a count of ten or more. V is TRBV29-1 and J is TRBJ2-5; a possible D gene is TRBD2 (5 bases). The CDR3 loop spans 13 amino acids. Trimming pared 3 bases from V and 5 bases from J, leaving 13 bases between. Germline V gives CDR1 SQVTM, CDR2 ANQGSEA. CDR3 sequence (DNA): TGCAGCGTTGAGCCCGGGGTGCGGGAGACCCAGTACTTC. Residues: CSVEPGVRETQYF.

This chain joins TRBV9 and TRBJ2-3, with D tentatively TRBD1 (6 bases). Between the trimmed V and J ends, which lost 3 bases and 0 bases, there was a span of 14 bases. Germline V gene sequence: CDR1 SGDLS, CDR2 YYNGEE. This CDR3 region has 16 residues. The CDR3 here is CASSAGTTSSTDTQYF. DNA for the CDR3: TGTGCCAGCAGCGCCGGGACAACGTCTAGCACAGATACGCAGTATTTT.

In this sample, this clonotype turned up many times. The gene calls are TRBV11-2 and TRBJ2-3; 7 positions agree with TRBD1. The CDR3 has 15 residues. The V gene's germline CDR1 is SGHAT and CDR2 FQNNGV. The trim removed 5 bases at V and 0 bases at J, leaving 5 bases unmatched. DNA of the CDR3: TGTGCCAGCAGCCGACAGGGCACCAGCACAGATACGCAGTATTTT. Translating it yields CASSRQGTSTDTQYF.

This clonotype was seen many times. The chain combines TRBV20-1 with TRBJ2-1, with TRBD2 matching 8 bases. The CDR3 extends over 15 amino acids. CDR1 and CDR2 from the germline V gene are DFQATT and SNEGSKA (reference sequence). After removal of 3 bases from V and 8 bases from J, the junction contained 12 bases not matched to a gene. The CDR3, as DNA: TGCAGTGCTAGGGGGGGGCTAGCGGGTCGGGATGAGCAGTTCTTC. Translating gives CSARGGLAGRDEQFF.

This clonotype was detected ten times or more. The chain couples TRBV28 to TRBJ2-7; maybe TRBD2 (5 bases). CDR1 and CDR2 from the germline V gene are MDHEN and SYDVKM. CDR3 length equals 15 residues. V shed 2 bases and J shed 0 bases, with 11 bases lying between them. In DNA form, the CDR3 reads TGTGCCAGCAGTTTAAACAAGCGGAGCTCCTACGAGCAGTACTTC. It translates to CASSLNKRSSYEQYF.

The rearrangement uses TRBV4-2 and TRBJ2-3; maybe TRBD2 (5 bases). CDR1 and CDR2 from the germline V gene are LGHNA and YNFKEQ. CDR3 length equals 19 residues. The germline V and J ends were trimmed by 0 bases and 2 bases, with 21 bases remaining between them. This CDR3 is CASSQDPALGVGITDTQYF. DNA for the CDR3: TGTGCCAGCAGCCAAGATCCGGCCCTGGGAGTGGGTATCACAGATACGCAGTATTTT.

This clonotype came up many times. This chain joins TRBV20-1 and TRBJ1-5; D gene unclear. The CDR3 is made up of 14 amino acids. Germline V gives CDR1 DFQATT, CDR2 SNEGSKA (reference sequence). The V end was cut by 4 bases, the J end by 4 bases, with 14 bases between. The CDR3 DNA is TGCAGTGCTAAGGTCCGGATAGGGAATCAGCCCCAGCATTTT. The encoded protein is CSAKVRIGNQPQHF.

A few counts support this clonotype. The chain recombines TRBV19 with TRBJ2-1; D possibly corresponds to TRBD2 (6 bases). The CDR3 has 16 residues. Trimming cost V 1 base and J 9 bases, with 19 bases left between them. The germline gives CDR1 LNHDA, CDR2 SQIVND (reference sequence). The CDR3, as DNA: TGTGCCAGTAGTATAGTGGGGACTCGACTTATCGGTGAGCAGTTCTTC. Its protein is CASSIVGTRLIGEQFF.

This clonotype was seen a few times. The chain links TRBV9 to TRBJ2-7; D is perhaps TRBD1 (6 bases). The CDR3 covers 14 residues. Germline CDR1 is SGDLS and CDR2 is YYNGEE. V gave up 3 bases and J gave up 0 bases, with 10 bases separating them. The CDR3 DNA is TGTGCCAGCAGCGAGGGGACATTCTCCTACGAGCAGTACTTC. Translation: CASSEGTFSYEQYF.

This clonotype was recorded at least ten times. The DNA of the CDR3 is TGTGCCAGCTCACAACAGCAGAACACTGAAGCTTTCTTT. Residues: CASSQQQNTEAFF. The genes are TRBV18 and TRBJ1-1, with D unclear. CDR3 length equals 13 residues. The germline CDR1 and CDR2 sequences are KGHSH and LQKENI. V gave up 4 bases and J gave up 1 base, with 7 bases separating them.

CDR3 bases: TGTGCCAGTAGTATAGTAGTCCAGAATCAGCCCCAGCATTTT. Translation: CASSIVVQNQPQHF. The genes are TRBV19 and TRBJ1-5; no clear D gene. Between the trimmed V and J ends, which lost 1 base and 4 bases, there was a span of 8 bases. This CDR3 spans 14 amino acids. Germline V gene lookup returns CDR1 LNHDA and CDR2 SQIVND (reference sequence). The full variable domain, its missing parts supplied by reference TRBV19 and TRBJ1-5, is DGGITQSPKYLFRKEGQNVTLSCEQNLNHDAMYWYRQDPGQGLRLIYYSQIVNDFQKGDIAEGYSVSREKKESFPLTVTSAQKNPTAFYLCASSIVVQNQPQHFGDGTRLSIL.

This clonotype was detected ten times or more. V and J are TRBV9 and TRBJ2-3, with D perhaps matching TRBD1 (5 bases). The germline V gene has CDR1 SGDLS and CDR2 YYNGEE. The ends were cut back, 3 bases at V and 1 base at J, with 9 bases in the middle. This CDR3 is built from 14 residues. The CDR3, as DNA: TGTGCCAGCAGCGCGGACACCCGCACAGATACGCAGTATTTT. Translation gives CASSADTRTDTQYF.

This clonotype was picked up many times. The CDR3, as DNA: TGTGCCAGCAGCTTAGATTTTGGGCAGGGGGCCCACGAGCAGTACTTC. Amino acids: CASSLDFGQGAHEQYF. This chain joins TRBV11-2 and TRBJ2-7; 8 positions agree with TRBD1. The CDR3 is 16 residues long. V lost 0 bases and J lost 5; bases outside the gene matches: 9. The germline V gene encodes CDR1 SGHAT and CDR2 FQNNGV.

The table lists this clonotype with many counts. This sequence joins TRBV28 and TRBJ2-7; 10 bases fit TRBD2. Losses at the gene ends were 3 bases for V and 6 bases for J; bases not matched to a gene: 11. CDR1 and CDR2 from the germline V gene are MDHEN and SYDVKM. The CDR3 totals 16 residues. This chain's CDR3 is CASSLGGLAGVGEQYF. The CDR3 region has the DNA TGTGCCAGCAGTTTGGGGGGGCTAGCGGGAGTGGGCGAGCAGTACTTC.

The rearrangement links TRBV18 to TRBJ2-7; 10 nucleotides agree with TRBD2. V lost 3 bases to trimming and J lost 4 bases; unmatched junction nucleotides: 3. This CDR3 has 14 residues. Germline V lookup: CDR1 KGHSH, CDR2 LQKENI. The CDR3 sequence: CASSPTSGQYEQYF. The CDR3 region has the DNA TGTGCCAGCTCACCGACTAGCGGGCAGTACGAGCAGTACTTC. The full variable domain, rest sourced from reference TRBV18 and TRBJ2-7, is NAGVMQNPRHLVRRRGQEARLRCSPMKGHSHVYWYRQLPEEGLKFMVYLQKENIIDESGMPKERFSAEFPKEGPSILRIQQVVRGDSAAYFCASSPTSGQYEQYFGPGTRLTVT.